The 25 T cell receptor beta chains in this list originate from one sample, sequenced in a study of T cell repertoires in cytomegalovirus infection. TCRdb re-called the reads with MiXCR, one entry per CDR3 protein. Of approximately 140,000 distinct CDR3 sequences listed, 7% to 9.5% are singletons. Sequenced: PBMCs. These receptors were taken from a human donor in good health (CMV status not recorded). Some clones in this sample may be carry-over from other donors' samples.

The chain joins TRBV12-3 or TRBV12-4 to TRBJ2-3; a possible D gene is TRBD1 (7 bases). Trimming took 6 bases from V and 6 from J, leaving 16 bases between them. The CDR3 runs to 14 residues. The CDR3 protein is CASSLGGRGDTQYF. CDR3 DNA: TGTGCCAGCAGCCTAGGGGGCCGGGGGGATACGCAGTATTTT.

This clonotype was seen more than once but under ten times. The gene calls are TRBV9 and TRBJ2-1; D perhaps matches TRBD2 (6 bases). The CDR3 has 15 residues. Between the trimmed V and J ends, which lost 0 bases and 2 bases, there was a span of 9 bases. Germline V gives CDR1 SGDLS, CDR2 YYNGEE. CDR3 in amino acids: CASSVDSGAYNEQFF. The CDR3 coding sequence is TGTGCCAGCAGCGTAGATTCGGGGGCCTACAATGAGCAGTTCTTC.

The table lists this clonotype with many counts. The CDR3 DNA sequence: TGTGCCAGCAGTCCAGAACAGGGGGCCAACTATGGCTACACCTTC. Translated, it gives CASSPEQGANYGYTF. This chain links TRBV6-5 with TRBJ1-2, with 9 bases fitting TRBD1. The germline V gene has CDR1 MNHEY and CDR2 SVGAGI. The trim removed 5 bases at V and 2 bases at J, leaving 6 bases unmatched. The CDR3 length is 15 residues.

The chain joins TRBV5-1 to TRBJ2-7, with TRBD1 identical over 8 bases. Germline CDR1 reads SGHRS; CDR2 reads YFSETQ. The CDR3 is 13 residues long. V dropped 3 bases and J dropped 3; count of bases not matched to a gene: 2. The CDR3 sequence: CASSWDRFYEQYF. In DNA, the CDR3 is TGCGCCAGCAGCTGGGACAGGTTCTACGAGCAGTACTTC.

Many counts were recorded for this clonotype. The chain carries TRBV18 and TRBJ2-7, with 11 positions matching TRBD1. The CDR3 has 16 amino acids. V was clipped by 0 bases and J by 5 bases; unmatched bases: 6. Germline CDR1 reads KGHSH; CDR2 reads LQKENI. In DNA form, the CDR3 reads TGTGCCAGCTCACCACCGATAGGACAGGGGGCACACGAGCAGTACTTC. Its translation is CASSPPIGQGAHEQYF.

This clonotype was observed at least ten times. The chain links TRBV7-2 to TRBJ2-5; TRBD2 agrees at 11 bases. Germline CDR1 SGHTA, CDR2 FQGNSA. The CDR3 length is 15 residues. Trimming cost V 2 bases and J 4 bases; bases outside gene matches: 3. CDR3 DNA sequence: TGTGCCAGCAGCTTAACTAGCGGGGGAGGAGAGACCCAGTACTTC. Translated, it gives CASSLTSGGGETQYF.

V gene TRBV20-1 combines with J gene TRBJ2-3; tentatively, D is TRBD2 (6 bases). CDR1 DFQATT and CDR2 SNEGSKA come from the germline V gene (reference sequence). The CDR3 covers 15 residues. V dropped 5 bases and J dropped 0 bases, with 15 bases sitting between them. The CDR3 loop is CSAPKRGRSTDTQYF. CDR3 coding DNA: TGCAGTGCTCCAAAACGGGGGAGGAGCACAGATACGCAGTATTTT.

The chain is built from TRBV2 and TRBJ1-5; D is unclear. Germline V gene data show CDR1 as SNHLY and CDR2 as FYNNEI. The CDR3 has 13 residues. Trimming cost V 6 bases and J 0 bases, with 6 bases left between them. CDR3 loop: CASREHSNQPQHF. The CDR3 nucleotides read TGTGCCAGCAGGGAGCATAGCAATCAGCCCCAGCATTTT. The whole variable domain, remainder taken from reference TRBV2 and TRBJ1-5, is EPEVTQTPSHQVTQMGQEVILRCVPISNHLYFYWYRQILGQKVEFLVSFYNNEISEKSEIFDDQFSVERPDGSNFTLKIRSTKLEDSAMYFCASREHSNQPQHFGDGTRLSIL.

This clonotype has a count of ten or more. The chain is built from TRBV2 and TRBJ2-7; TRBD2 might be the D (6 bases). Germline assignment: CDR1 SNHLY and CDR2 FYNNEI. Trimming took off 4 bases at V and 3 bases at J, with 10 bases between the two ends. This CDR3 has 13 amino acids. CDR3 nucleotide sequence: TGTGCCAGCAGTGGGCGGAGGGACTACGAGCAGTACGTC. This sequence encodes CASSGRRDYEQYV.

This clonotype was seen repeatedly, ten times or more. The V gene is TRBV7-9, the J gene TRBJ2-3; TRBD2 agrees at 12 bases. Looked up from germline, CDR1 is SEHNR and CDR2 is FQNEAQ (reference sequence). The length of the CDR3 is 18 residues. V trimming: 5 bases; J trimming: 3 bases; junction bases outside the gene matches: 12. CDR3 sequence: CASSLTSGGLEGTDTQYF. Written as DNA, the CDR3 is TGTGCCAGCAGCCTGACTAGCGGGGGACTTGAGGGTACAGATACGCAGTATTTT.

The table lists this clonotype with many counts. The rearrangement joins TRBV18 to TRBJ1-5, with 7 bases identical to TRBD1. The length of the CDR3 is 15 residues. The J segment lost 2 bases and the V segment lost 4 bases, leaving 5 bases of the junction unmatched. The germline CDR1 and CDR2 sequences are KGHSH and LQKENI. CDR3: CASSLTGDGNQPQHF. The CDR3 region has the DNA TGTGCCAGCTCACTTACAGGGGACGGCAATCAGCCCCAGCATTTT. The variable domain in full, with the rest retrieved from reference TRBV18 and TRBJ1-5, is NAGVMQNPRHLVRRRGQEARLRCSPMKGHSHVYWYRQLPEEGLKFMVYLQKENIIDESGMPKERFSAEFPKEGPSILRIQQVVRGDSAAYFCASSLTGDGNQPQHFGDGTRLSIL.

This clonotype was counted between two and nine times. The rearrangement joins TRBV18 to TRBJ1-4, with D possibly TRBD1 on 5 matching bases. From germline, CDR1 is KGHSH and CDR2 LQKENI. The V end was cut by 4 bases, the J end by 0 bases, with 9 bases between. CDR3 length: 15 residues. The CDR3 nucleotides read TGTGCCAGCTCACGGGGGACTTCAACTAATGAAAAACTGTTTTTT. It translates to CASSRGTSTNEKLFF.

This clonotype was seen at least ten times. As DNA, the CDR3 is TGTGCCAGCAGCCAGAGGGAAAAACTGTTTTTT. Its protein is CASSQREKLFF. This chain links TRBV12-3 or TRBV12-4 with TRBJ1-4; D not resolved. This CDR3 contains 11 residues. Trimming removed 6 bases at V and 8 bases at J, with 7 bases between.

This clonotype appeared many times. The chain uses TRBV7-2 and TRBJ2-7, with TRBD1 matching over 12 bases. V was clipped by 5 bases and J by 4 bases; unmatched bases: 6. The CDR3 extends over 15 amino acids. In germline, CDR1 is SGHTA, CDR2 FQGNSA. The DNA of the CDR3 is TGTGCCAGCAGCCAAGGGACAGGGGGCCTTTACGAGCAGTACTTC. Its protein product is CASSQGTGGLYEQYF.

This chain links TRBV20-1 with TRBJ1-1; the D is unclear. CDR1 DFQATT and CDR2 SNEGSKA come from the germline V gene (reference sequence). The germline V and J ends were trimmed by 1 base and 0 bases, with 9 bases remaining between them. There are 14 residues in the CDR3. The CDR3 spells CSARGVQLNTEAFF. The CDR3 nucleotides are TGCAGTGCTAGAGGTGTTCAGCTGAACACTGAAGCTTTCTTT.

This clonotype was counted ten times or more. The chain combines TRBV6-6 with TRBJ1-2; TRBD1 might be the D (5 bases). The CDR3 has 14 residues. Germline V lookup: CDR1 MNHNY, CDR2 SVGAGI (reference sequence). Trimming left V 2 bases short and J 3 bases short, with 10 bases between. The CDR3 DNA is TGTGCCAGCAGTTACCAGGGAGCGGACTATGGCTACACCTTC. It codes for CASSYQGADYGYTF.

The rearrangement uses TRBV28 and TRBJ1-2, with no clear D. This CDR3 spans 14 amino acids. V dropped 5 bases and J dropped 5 bases, with 15 bases sitting between them. CDR1 and CDR2 from the germline V gene are MDHEN and SYDVKM. CDR3 DNA: TGTGCCAGCAGTCCATGGACGGAGAAGTATGGCTACACCTTC. Translated, it gives CASSPWTEKYGYTF.

Many counts were recorded for this clonotype. This sequence joins TRBV2 and TRBJ2-5, with a tentative D call TRBD2 (5 bases). V was cut by 6 bases and J by 1 base, with 12 bases left in between. This CDR3 is built from 14 residues. Germline V CDR1 and CDR2: SNHLY, FYNNEI. In DNA form, the CDR3 reads TGTGCCAGCAGACGGGGAGTAGCCCAAGAGACCCAGTACTTC. Translating it yields CASRRGVAQETQYF.

This clonotype was counted many times. This sequence joins TRBV2 and TRBJ2-2; no definite D call. V dropped 7 bases and J dropped 2 bases, with 11 bases sitting between them. The CDR3 contains 14 residues. Germline assignment: CDR1 SNHLY and CDR2 FYNNEI. This chain's CDR3 is CASMKDGNTGELFF. The CDR3 nucleotides are TGTGCCAGCATGAAAGACGGTAACACCGGGGAGCTGTTTTTT.

The table lists this clonotype with many counts. The chain has TRBV12-3 or TRBV12-4 and TRBJ2-7, with TRBD1 matching over 7 bases. The ends lost 5 bases at V and 0 bases at J; junction bases unmatched: 10. The CDR3 has 16 amino acids. The CDR3: CASSGTVRRSSYEQYF. The DNA for the CDR3 is TGTGCCAGCAGTGGGACAGTCCGTCGAAGCTCCTACGAGCAGTACTTC.

This clonotype has at least ten counts. V usage is TRBV12-3 or TRBV12-4 and J usage is TRBJ1-1, with no clear D. V lost 2 bases and J lost 7, with 11 bases in between. There are 13 residues in the CDR3. As DNA, the CDR3 is TGTGCCAGCAGTTTAAGAAGTGGGCGTGAAGCTTTCTTT. Translation gives CASSLRSGREAFF.

This chain joins TRBV9 and TRBJ1-5; maybe TRBD1 (6 bases). Germline V CDR1 and CDR2: SGDLS, YYNGEE. V lost 4 bases and J 7 bases, leaving 15 bases between the germline ends. The CDR3 contains 14 residues. The CDR3 nucleotides read TGTGCCAGCAGCCCCTGGTCGGGGGCCCAGCCCCAGCATTTT. It specifies CASSPWSGAQPQHF.

This clonotype occurred many times. The J gene is TRBJ1-2, the V gene TRBV29-1; D is unresolved. Trimming took 3 bases from V and 5 from J, leaving 7 bases between them. Germline CDR1 SQVTM, CDR2 ANQGSEA. The CDR3 loop spans 11 amino acids. Written as DNA, the CDR3 is TGCAGCGTTGATTGGGGTTATGGCTACACCTTC. Protein sequence: CSVDWGYGYTF. Drawing the rest from reference TRBV29-1 and TRBJ1-2, the complete variable domain is SAVISQKPSRDICQRGTSLTIQCQVDSQVTMMFWYRQQPGQSLTLIATANQGSEATYESGFVIDKFPISRPNLTFSTLTVSNMSPEDSSIYLCSVDWGYGYTFGSGTRLTVV.

This clonotype was seen repeatedly, ten times or more. This chain uses TRBV5-1 with TRBJ2-2; D may match TRBD1 or TRBD2 (6 bases each). The CDR3 covers 15 residues. Germline CDR1 SGHRS, CDR2 YFSETQ. Trimming shortened V by 0 bases and J by 2 bases, and 8 bases separated the two germline ends. CDR3 protein: CASSLGGANTGELFF. The DNA of the CDR3 is TGCGCCAGCAGCTTGGGGGGGGCCAACACCGGGGAGCTGTTTTTT. Supplemented by reference TRBV5-1 and TRBJ2-2, the full variable domain reads KAGVTQTPRYLIKTRGQQVTLSCSPISGHRSVSWYQQTPGQGLQFLFEYFSETQRNKGNFPGRFSGRQFSNSRSEMNVSTLELGDSALYLCASSLGGANTGELFFGEGSRLTVL.

This clonotype was seen many times. The rearrangement uses TRBV11-3 and TRBJ2-1; the D is unclear. The V end lost 5 bases, the J end lost 4 bases, and 6 bases lay between the germline ends. The germline gives CDR1 SGHNT, CDR2 YENEEA. CDR3 size: 12 residues. The CDR3 DNA reads TGTGCCAGCAGCCAGAGGTACAATGAGCAGTTCTTC. Translated: CASSQRYNEQFF.